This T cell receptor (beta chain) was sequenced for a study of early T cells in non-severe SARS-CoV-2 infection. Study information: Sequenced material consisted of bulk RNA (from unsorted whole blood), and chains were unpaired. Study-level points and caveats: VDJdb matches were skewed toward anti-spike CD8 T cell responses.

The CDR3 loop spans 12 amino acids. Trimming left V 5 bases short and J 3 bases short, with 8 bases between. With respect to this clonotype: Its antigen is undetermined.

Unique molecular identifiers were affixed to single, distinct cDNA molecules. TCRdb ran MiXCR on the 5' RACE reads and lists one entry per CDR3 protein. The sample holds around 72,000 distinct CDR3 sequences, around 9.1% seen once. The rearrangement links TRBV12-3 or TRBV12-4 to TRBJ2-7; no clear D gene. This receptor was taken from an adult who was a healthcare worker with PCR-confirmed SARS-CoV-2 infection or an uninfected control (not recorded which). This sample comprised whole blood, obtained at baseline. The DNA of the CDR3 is TGTGCCAGCAGTATTGGTTACTACGAGCAGTACTTC. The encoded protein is CASSIGYYEQYF.